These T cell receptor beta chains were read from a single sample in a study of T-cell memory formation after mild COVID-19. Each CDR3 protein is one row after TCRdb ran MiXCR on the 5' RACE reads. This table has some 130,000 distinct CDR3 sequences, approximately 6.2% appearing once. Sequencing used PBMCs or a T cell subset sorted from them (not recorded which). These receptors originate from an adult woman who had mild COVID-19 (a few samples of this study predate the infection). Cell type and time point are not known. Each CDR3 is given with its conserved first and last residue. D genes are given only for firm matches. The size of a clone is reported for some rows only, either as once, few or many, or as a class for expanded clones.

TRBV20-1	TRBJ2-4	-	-	TGCAGTGCTAGAGGGATAGCCAAAAACATTCAGTACTTC	CSARGIAKNIQYF
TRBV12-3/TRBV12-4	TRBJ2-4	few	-	TGTGCCAGCTCCCGGACAGTTTACCAAAACATTCAGTACTTC	CASSRTVYQNIQYF
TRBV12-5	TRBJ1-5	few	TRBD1	TGTGCTAGTGGTTTGGTAGGACAGGGCAATCAGCCCCAGCATTTT	CASGLVGQGNQPQHF
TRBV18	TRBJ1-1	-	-	TGTGCCAGCTCACCTCGTGGGGGGAAGAACACTGAAGCTTTCTTT	CASSPRGGKNTEAFF
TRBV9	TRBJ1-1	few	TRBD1	TGTGCCAGCAGCGTGGGGACAGGGGGCTCGGGGACTGAAGCTTTCTTT	CASSVGTGGSGTEAFF
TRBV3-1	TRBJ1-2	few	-	TGTGCCAGCAGCCAGAGCAACTATGGCTACACCTTC	CASSQSNYGYTF
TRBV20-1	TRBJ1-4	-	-	TGCAGTGCTGAACCCGTGATGGGTGAAAAACTGTTTTTT	CSAEPVMGEKLFF
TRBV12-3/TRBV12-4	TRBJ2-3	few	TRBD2	TGTGCCAGCAGCCCCAGGGAGGTGCGGGGGGACTTCACAGATACGCAGTATTTT	CASSPREVRGDFTDTQYF
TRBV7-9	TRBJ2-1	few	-	TGTGCCAGCAGCCCCCTGGCAGGGCGCGCTTCCCCGGGGAATGAGCAGTTCTTC	CASSPLAGRASPGNEQFF
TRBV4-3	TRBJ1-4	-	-	TGCGCCAGCAGCCACTCCGGGACTGCGGGGGGTGAAAAACTGTTTTTT	CASSHSGTAGGEKLFF
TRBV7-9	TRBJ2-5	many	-	TGTGCCAGCAGCTCCGTGAGAACAGAGACCCAGTACTTC	CASSSVRTETQYF
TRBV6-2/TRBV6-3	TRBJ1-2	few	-	TGTGCCAGCAGTTTGGCGGAAGTCTATGGCTACACCTTC	CASSLAEVYGYTF
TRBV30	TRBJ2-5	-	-	TGTGCCTGGAGTGTCGGGGAGACCCAGTACTTC	CAWSVGETQYF
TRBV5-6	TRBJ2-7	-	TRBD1	TGTGCCAGCAGCTCGAAACGACAGGGCGAGCAGTACTTC	CASSSKRQGEQYF
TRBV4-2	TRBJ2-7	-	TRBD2	TGTGCCAGCAGCCGCCGGGGGGAATACGAGCAGTACTTC	CASSRRGEYEQYF
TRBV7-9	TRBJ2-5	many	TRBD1	TGTGCCAGCACTTTGACAGGGTCTGTGGAGACCCAGTACTTC	CASTLTGSVETQYF
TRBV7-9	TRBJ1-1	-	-	TGTGCCAGCAGCTTAAGCACAATGAACACTGAAGCTTTCTTT	CASSLSTMNTEAFF
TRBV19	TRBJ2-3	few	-	TGTGCCAGTAGGTTTTCGGGTACAGATACGCAGTATTTT	CASRFSGTDTQYF
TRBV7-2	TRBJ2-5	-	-	TGTGCCAGCAGCTCTAACATCCCGGCGGTTCCGTACTTC	CASSSNIPAVPYF
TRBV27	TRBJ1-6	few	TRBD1	TGTGCCAGCAGTTTGCCTCAGGGGGCGGGTAATTCACCCCTCCACTTT	CASSLPQGAGNSPLHF
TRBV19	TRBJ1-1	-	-	TGTGCCAGTAGTTCCTCCGGACTCCCTTCGGAAGCTTTCTTT	CASSSSGLPSEAFF
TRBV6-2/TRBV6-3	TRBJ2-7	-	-	TGTGCCAGCACTGAAAAGTCCTACGAGCAGTACTTC	CASTEKSYEQYF
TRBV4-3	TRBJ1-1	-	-	TGCGCCAGCAGCCAAGATACGGGACGCGCTGAAGCTTTCTTT	CASSQDTGRAEAFF
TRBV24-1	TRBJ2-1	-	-	TGTGCCACCAGTGGAGTGAACTACAATGAGCAGTTCTTC	CATSGVNYNEQFF